The TCR beta chain under discussion was sequenced for a study of OX40 agonist ivuxolimab in advanced cancers. Regarding the complete study: Ivuxolimab was a fully human IgG2 agonistic monoclonal antibody targeting the costimulatory receptor OX40 (CD134). Intravenous ivuxolimab was administered to patients every 2 weeks at six dose levels: 0.01, 0.1, 0.3, 1.5, 3 and 10 mg/kg. The paper reports the monotherapy dose-escalation portion (N of about 54 patients) of the phase I ivuxolimab trial. Peripheral TCRbeta sequencing aimed to test whether ivuxolimab altered TCR sequence diversity and caused clonal T-cell expansion. Patients were allowed to have had prior anti-PD-1, anti-PD-L1 or anti-CTLA-4 therapy, and approximately 40% of the dose-escalation patients had previously received checkpoint inhibitors. Of the roughly 54 patients in dose escalation, about 19 had hepatocellular carcinoma, around 15 had melanoma, 9 had renal cell carcinoma and 9 had head and neck cancer. Partial responses were achieved by three dose-escalation patients, of whom one had hepatocellular carcinoma and two had cutaneous melanoma. A male proportion of roughly 80% and a mean age of 60 years, ranging from 23 to 79, were recorded for the dose-escalation cohort. On the study overall, not on this receptor specifically: In the 0.1-3.0 mg/kg groups, partial responders had among the lowest normalized peripheral clonal expansion, particularly in CD8+ T cells. The antigen specificity of the clonally expanded peripheral T cells was not determined. After ivuxolimab, expanded clones were on average more numerous among CD8+ T cells than among CD4+ T cells. Low levels of normalized T-cell clonal expansion were also shown by some nonresponding patients. At doses of 0.1 to 3.0 mg/kg, clonal expansion of both CD4+ and CD8+ T cells in blood was seen between baseline and week 6.

Via the germline V gene, CDR1 is SGHTA and CDR2 FQGNSA. The CDR3 has 13 amino acids, counting the end cysteine and phenylalanine. Of all the DNA, just the CDR3 is kept, 39 bases in frame from base 1. V is cut back by 5 bases and J by 3 bases, with 3 bases in the junction unmatched. Patients with a history of autoimmune disease or receiving systemic immunosuppression were excluded from the trial. Peripheral blood for TCR sequencing was drawn from every dose cohort at baseline, at cycle 4 day 1 and at cycle 7 day 1. Samples came from an open-label, multicenter, first-in-human phase I dose-escalation trial of ivuxolimab. Adults with locally advanced or metastatic melanoma, renal cell, hepatocellular, or head and neck squamous cell carcinoma were enrolled in the trial. Before TCR sequencing, CD4+ T cells and CD8+ T cells were sorted from peripheral blood as separate populations. Only a few counts were recorded for this clone. It has no known antigen specificity. Base quality data are lacking; no much larger clone is found one base away.

Genomic DNA was extracted from sorted cells for sequencing of the TCRbeta CDR3 region. TCRbeta CDR3 regions were sequenced using the immunoSEQ Assay. TCRdb took over this immuneACCESS table, retaining in-frame rearrangements with V and J assigned. Such tables are incomplete; in checked studies, under half of the missing clones stem from an unresolved V gene, and the remainder is unexplained. This sample lists over 50,000 clones; about 92% were detected once. The top ten hold roughly 13% of the sample. The V and J segments used are TRBV7-2 and TRBJ2-7, with 8 bases aligning to TRBD1. This TCR came from an adult with an advanced solid tumor such as melanoma, head and neck, liver or kidney cancer. The sequencing here drew on CD4+ or CD8+ T cells sorted from blood, taken in a trial of the OX40 agonist ivuxolimab. For the CDR3, the sequence is CASSPDRGYEQYF. Here is the DNA: TGTGCCAGCAGCCCCGACAGGGGCTACGAGCAGTACTTC.